The 23 T cell receptor beta chains given below trace back to one sample, sequenced in a study of T cell changes during pregnancy in multiple sclerosis. Sequenced by immunoSEQ multiplex PCR; TCRdb stores in-frame clones only, minus some. The repertoire holds more than 85,000 clones, about 93% seen once, with approximately 1.6% in the top ten. Sequencing was performed on peripheral blood, taken after pregnancy. These TCRs come from a female donor in good health, enrolled as a control in a pregnancy study.

This clone was observed a single time. The chain combines TRBV27 with TRBJ1-2; 7 bases are a match to TRBD1. Trimming took 4 bases from V and 8 from J; bases not matched to a gene: 7. Germline loops: CDR1 MNHEY, CDR2 SMNVEV (reference sequence). CDR3 length: 13 residues. The CDR3 DNA reads TGTGCCAGCAGTTCGACAGGGAGCAGGGGCTACACCTTC. Its protein is CASSSTGSRGYTF.

The V gene is TRBV4-1, the J gene TRBJ2-1, with 13 bases lining up with TRBD2. This CDR3 is 18 amino acids long. The V gene's germline CDR1 is MGHRA and CDR2 YSYEKL. J lost 3 bases, V lost 3 bases, and 8 bases had no gene match. This chain's CDR3 is CASSQGLAGILYYNEQFF. The CDR3 bases are TGCGCCAGCAGCCAGGGACTAGCGGGAATACTCTACTACAATGAGCAGTTCTTC.

About this clone: Within the sample, other DNA sequences also encode this same CDR3. This sequence joins TRBV7-9 and TRBJ2-7; 14 nucleotides align to TRBD2. The CDR3 spans 14 residues. V dropped 5 bases and J dropped 7; count of bases not matched to a gene: 4. CDR1 and CDR2 from the germline V gene are SEHNR and FQNEAQ (reference sequence). This chain's CDR3 is CASSPGTSGREQYF. In DNA form, the CDR3 reads TGTGCCAGCAGCCCCGGGACTAGCGGGAGAGAGCAGTACTTC.

The chain joins TRBV5-4 to TRBJ2-5; TRBD1 might be the D (7 bases). The CDR3 length is 17 residues. Per the germline V gene, CDR1 is SGHNT and CDR2 is YYREEE (reference sequence). V was pared by 0 bases and J by 5 bases, with 20 bases between. The CDR3 sequence is CASSLAEEGARLETQYF. CDR3 nucleotides: TGTGCCAGCAGCTTGGCCGAGGAGGGGGCCCGTTTGGAGACCCAGTACTTC.

The rearrangement uses TRBV11-2 and TRBJ2-7, with 11 bases aligning to TRBD2. This CDR3 has 15 residues. The germline CDR1 and CDR2 sequences are SGHAT and FQNNGV. V was clipped by 4 bases and J by 6 bases; unmatched bases: 8. The CDR3 protein is CASSYIPGTSGEQYF. In nucleotides, the CDR3 is TGTGCCAGCAGCTATATCCCCGGGACTAGCGGCGAGCAGTACTTC. The complete variable domain, with remaining parts taken from reference TRBV11-2 and TRBJ2-7, reads EAGVAQSPRYKIIEKRQSVAFWCNPISGHATLYWYQQILGQGPKLLIQFQNNGVVDDSQLPKDRFSAERLKGVDSTLKIQPAKLEDSAVYLCASSYIPGTSGEQYFGPGTRLTVT.

The chain is built from TRBV5-1 and TRBJ2-5; the match to TRBD1 covers 10 bases. Looked up from germline, CDR1 is SGHRS and CDR2 is YFSETQ. Trimming cost V 0 bases and J 5 bases; bases outside gene matches: 1. The CDR3 totals 14 residues. The CDR3 protein is CASSLAGQGETQYF. The CDR3 nucleotides read TGCGCCAGCAGCTTGGCGGGACAGGGGGAGACCCAGTACTTC.

The gene calls are TRBV6-5 and TRBJ1-2, with D tentatively TRBD1 (6 bases). With 6 bases removed from V and 3 bases from J, the gap between germline ends came to 17 bases. CDR1 is MNHEY and CDR2 is SVGAGI in the germline V gene. The length of the CDR3 is 15 residues. The chain's CDR3 is CASRTRARGDYGYTF. DNA of the CDR3: TGTGCCAGCAGGACCAGGGCCAGGGGAGACTATGGCTACACCTTC.

The CDR3 sequence: CASSEKGARGNTIYF. In DNA, the CDR3 is TGTGCCAGCAGTGAAAAGGGGGCGCGGGGAAACACCATATATTTT. The chain uses TRBV2 and TRBJ1-3, with 7 bases that match TRBD1. The trim removed 2 bases at V and 4 bases at J, leaving 5 bases unmatched. Germline CDR1 reads SNHLY; CDR2 reads FYNNEI. The CDR3 is 15 residues long.

This chain joins TRBV7-2 and TRBJ2-7, with TRBD2 as a possible D gene (6 bases). This CDR3 spans 14 amino acids. CDR1 is SGHTA and CDR2 is FQGNSA in the germline V gene. V was cut by 5 bases and J by 2 bases, with 13 bases left in between. Written as DNA, the CDR3 is TGTGCCAGCAGCCGTGATAGCGGTACCTACGAGCAGTACTTC. The encoded protein is CASSRDSGTYEQYF.

This rearrangement joins TRBV5-1 to TRBJ2-2; TRBD2 aligns across 7 bases. The CDR3 extends over 18 amino acids. V shed 5 bases, J shed 4 bases, and the junction held 17 bases outside the gene matches. CDR1 is SGHRS and CDR2 is YFSETQ in the germline V gene. The CDR3 protein is CASSLTQTGGGGTGELFF. The CDR3 bases are TGCGCCAGCAGTCTGACCCAGACGGGGGGAGGAGGCACCGGGGAGCTGTTTTTT.

The chain links TRBV28 to TRBJ2-1; D might be TRBD1 (6 bases). Trimming took off 4 bases at V and 6 bases at J, with 16 bases between the two ends. This CDR3 spans 15 amino acids. Germline V gene sequence: CDR1 MDHEN, CDR2 SYDVKM. The CDR3 here is CASSWNRDGGNEQFF. For the CDR3, the DNA is TGTGCCAGCAGTTGGAACAGGGATGGAGGCAATGAGCAGTTCTTC.

This rearrangement joins TRBV11-2 to TRBJ2-7; D is ambiguous. The CDR3 consists of 13 residues. V was clipped by 4 bases and J by 6 bases, with 13 bases between them. Germline loops: CDR1 SGHAT, CDR2 FQNNGV. CDR3 residues: CASSSFRYGEQYF. The DNA for the CDR3 is TGTGCCAGCAGCTCGTTTCGGTATGGCGAGCAGTACTTC.

The V gene is TRBV7-9, the J gene TRBJ2-2; no clear D gene. Germline CDR1 is SEHNR and CDR2 is FQNEAQ (reference sequence). V gave up 4 bases and J gave up 3 bases, with 6 bases separating them. The CDR3 covers 13 residues. The CDR3 is CASSSRDTGELFF. The DNA of the CDR3 is TGTGCCAGCAGCTCACGGGACACCGGGGAGCTGTTTTTT.

This clone was recorded once. The chain recombines TRBV29-1 with TRBJ2-7, with TRBD1 matching over 7 bases. Germline V gives CDR1 SQVTM, CDR2 ANQGSEA. After removal of 5 bases from V and 3 bases from J, the junction contained 4 bases not matched to a gene. This CDR3 is built from 12 residues. The CDR3 reads CSVLTGLYEQYF. The CDR3, as DNA: TGCAGCGTTCTGACAGGGCTCTACGAGCAGTACTTC.

V usage is TRBV4-2 and J usage is TRBJ1-1; 9 bases are a match to TRBD1. Germline V gives CDR1 LGHNA, CDR2 YNFKEQ. The junction had 8 bases not matched to a gene; V was cut back by 5 bases and J by 4 bases. The CDR3 totals 15 residues. In nucleotides, the CDR3 is TGTGCCAGCAGCACCCGACAGGGGGTGGGCACTGAAGCTTTCTTT. Encoded protein: CASSTRQGVGTEAFF.

The chain links TRBV29-1 to TRBJ2-1; 8 bases map to TRBD1. The CDR3 sequence is 18 residues long. With 5 bases clipped from V and 7 bases from J, the junction kept 22 bases outside the gene matches. CDR1 is SQVTM and CDR2 is ANQGSEA in the germline V gene. CDR3 DNA: TGCAGCGTTCTCATAAGACAGGGGAGTAGCGGAGTAGGGAATGAGCAGTTCTTC. Its protein product is CSVLIRQGSSGVGNEQFF.

V is TRBV2 and J is TRBJ2-5; D is unclear. This CDR3 spans 14 amino acids. Trimming left V 4 bases short and J 5 bases short, with 14 bases between. Germline assignment: CDR1 SNHLY and CDR2 FYNNEI. As DNA, the CDR3 is TGTGCCAGCAGTGTTAACTTTTCAAAGGAGACCCAGTACTTC. This translates into CASSVNFSKETQYF.

A single count supports this clone. The rearrangement joins TRBV4-1 to TRBJ1-5; D is unclear. CDR3 length equals 14 residues. Germline V gene sequence: CDR1 MGHRA, CDR2 YSYEKL. V shed 0 bases and J shed 5 bases, with 8 bases lying between them. The CDR3 DNA is TGCGCCAGCAGCCAAGAGGCGGGAGATCAGCCCCAGCATTTT. Encoded protein: CASSQEAGDQPQHF.

In this sample, this clone turned up once. The rearrangement links TRBV7-9 to TRBJ2-5, with D uncertain. V shed 4 bases and J shed 4 bases, with 4 bases lying between them. The CDR3 spans 11 residues. Per germline, CDR1 SEHNR and CDR2 FQNEAQ (reference sequence). CDR3 sequence (DNA): TGTGCCAGCAGCTACGGAGAGACCCAGTACTTC. Its translation: CASSYGETQYF.

This chain links TRBV20-1 with TRBJ2-7; D is undetermined. Germline CDR1 DFQATT, CDR2 SNEGSKA (reference sequence). V lost 1 base and J lost 3, with 4 bases in between. This CDR3 comprises 11 residues. The CDR3 nucleotides read TGCAGTGCTAGAGGAGACTACGAGCAGTACTTC. Its protein product is CSARGDYEQYF.

The J gene is TRBJ1-2, the V gene TRBV4-1; 7 nucleotides line up with TRBD1. CDR1 and CDR2 (germline): MGHRA, YSYEKL. The CDR3 consists of 16 residues. Germline trimming cut 1 base from V and 7 bases from J; bases unmatched to any gene: 12. CDR3 region: CASSQGRGGRFGGYTF. The CDR3 DNA follows: TGCGCCAGCAGCCAAGGGCGAGGGGGCAGGTTTGGTGGCTACACCTTC.

The chain has TRBV7-2 and TRBJ2-1, with 8 bases identical to TRBD2. Per germline, CDR1 SGHTA and CDR2 FQGNSA. V shed 1 base and J 4 bases; nucleotides not matched to a gene: 6. The CDR3 consists of 16 residues. CDR3 protein: CASSLDGRVLYNEQFF. CDR3 bases: TGTGCCAGCAGCTTAGACGGGAGGGTCCTATACAATGAGCAGTTCTTC. The whole variable domain, remainder taken from reference TRBV7-2 and TRBJ2-1, is GAGVSQSPSNKVTEKGKDVELRCDPISGHTALYWYRQSLGQGLEFLIYFQGNSAPDKSGLPSDRFSAERTGGSVSTLTIQRTQQEDSAVYLCASSLDGRVLYNEQFFGPGTRLTVL.

This chain joins TRBV11-2 and TRBJ2-2, with D possibly TRBD2 on 6 matching bases. V lost 6 bases and J lost 7, with 27 bases in between. This CDR3 has 18 residues. Germline CDR1 reads SGHAT; CDR2 reads FQNNGV. Here the CDR3 reads CASRPITYAISGDGELFF. Written as DNA, the CDR3 is TGTGCCAGCAGACCGATAACTTACGCTATCTCGGGAGACGGGGAGCTGTTTTTT. Full variable domain (remainder filled in from reference TRBV11-2 and TRBJ2-2): EAGVAQSPRYKIIEKRQSVAFWCNPISGHATLYWYQQILGQGPKLLIQFQNNGVVDDSQLPKDRFSAERLKGVDSTLKIQPAKLEDSAVYLCASRPITYAISGDGELFFGEGSRLTVL.